This T cell receptor (beta chain) was obtained from a study of T cells after yellow fever vaccination. General study findings and limits: Reappearing after the booster were most of the clones from primary vaccination (around 96% CD4, 75% to 90% CD8). Sorted repertoires could include abundant contaminating clonotypes from bulk cells. Overall, a small share of clonotypes was seen in both CD4 and CD8 compartments.

In its sample, this clonotype was seen a few times. Its antigen is currently unknown. The length of the CDR3 is 15 residues. V gave up 5 bases and J gave up 3 bases; unmatched junction bases: 6. CDR1 and CDR2 from the germline V gene are SGHDT and YYEEEE. TCRdb fed the 5' RACE reads into MiXCR, producing one record per CDR3 protein. The sample consists of 150,000 to 200,000 distinct CDR3 sequences, around 9.3% of them appearing once. The specimen comprised CD8+ T cells sorted from PBMCs, sampled 45 days after the yellow fever booster vaccination. This chain links TRBV5-6 with TRBJ2-2; 8 nucleotides align to TRBD2. The TCR originated in a man between 18 and 29 years old who received the YFV17D yellow fever vaccine. The CDR3 DNA reads TGTGCCAGCAGGGCCGGGACTAGATACACCGGGGAGCTGTTTTTT. It yields the protein CASRAGTRYTGELFF.